One sample yielded the 3 T cell receptor beta chains listed below, sequenced in a study of OX40 agonist ivuxolimab in advanced cancers. TCRdb keeps only in-frame clones here, not all; method: immunoSEQ multiplex PCR. The sample contains some 64,000 clones, approximately 81% of which appear only once. This material consisted of CD4+ or CD8+ T cells sorted from blood, taken in a trial of the OX40 agonist ivuxolimab. These receptors came from an adult with an advanced solid tumor such as melanoma, head and neck, liver or kidney cancer.

This clone was seen more than once but under ten times. V usage is TRBV19 and J usage is TRBJ2-7; tentatively, D is TRBD1 or TRBD2 (5 bases each). Per the germline V gene, CDR1 is LNHDA and CDR2 is SQIVND (reference sequence). The V gene lost 4 bases and the J gene lost 5 bases, with 15 bases spanning the gap. This CDR3 is 14 amino acids long. The CDR3 is CASSTHGTRNEQYF. The CDR3 nucleotides are TGTGCCAGTAGTACACACGGGACGCGGAACGAGCAGTACTTC.

V gene TRBV6-6 combines with J gene TRBJ2-7, with D maybe TRBD2 (7 bases). The CDR3 runs 14 residues. V lost 6 bases to trimming and J lost 3 bases, with 15 bases between them. Germline-derived CDR1 and CDR2 are MNHNY and SVGAGI (reference sequence). In DNA form, the CDR3 reads TGTGCCAGCAGCCCGAACAGGGACTACTACGAGCAGTACTTC. It encodes CASSPNRDYYEQYF.

The chain is built from TRBV7-9 and TRBJ1-4, with TRBD1 as a possible D gene (6 bases). The CDR3 covers 14 residues. CDR1 and CDR2 from the germline V gene are SEHNR and FQNEAQ (reference sequence). Trimming shortened V by 1 base and J by 6 bases, and 9 bases separated the two germline ends. CDR3 DNA: TGTGCCAGCAGCTTAGACGCAGGGGATGAAAAACTGTTTTTT. It encodes CASSLDAGDEKLFF.